The source of this TCR beta chain is a study of identical twins. One entry per CDR3 protein, called by TCRdb with MiXCR from the 5' RACE reads. The sample consists of 510,000 or so distinct CDR3 sequences, nearly 15% of them appearing once. Study conclusions and caveats: Shared out-of-frame alpha sequences (those common to twins) showed excess low generation probability. The study reached conclusions through statistical analysis that was cross-sectional, not following the same donors.

Germline lookup yields CDR1 SGHTA and CDR2 FQGNSA. V lost 1 base, J lost 4 bases, and 8 bases stayed unmatched. The CDR3 length is 16 residues. The donors were all healthy and Caucasian. The sample holds a few counts of this clonotype. The antigen is not known. The same data also went into a second study, on yellow fever vaccine responses in identical twins. This second study says: Twins reportedly mounted vaccine T cell responses that seemed partly convergent, partly personalized.

Material for sequencing was CD4+ T cells sorted from blood. This TCR was recovered from a woman aged 18-29 years in good health. The V call is TRBV7-2, the J call TRBJ2-5; TRBD2 matches at 8 bases. The CDR3 is CASSLVGSGIGETQYF. In DNA, the CDR3 is TGTGCCAGCAGCTTAGTGGGTAGCGGGATCGGAGAGACCCAGTACTTC.